The clone carrying this T cell receptor beta chain was detected a few times. The antigen is unknown. This sample stems from a study of CD8 T cells in ankylosing spondylitis. A single record per CDR3 protein comes from TCRdb applying MiXCR to the 5' RACE reads. The sample gives some 130,000 distinct CDR3 sequences, roughly 13% of which show up once; around 3% is in the top ten. Regarding the study as a whole: Past research had described some motif variants in reactive arthritis synovial fluid and blood. Relatively rare in peripheral blood, disease-linked clones were also CD8+. In ankylosing spondylitis patients, matched synovial fluid reportedly showed significant enrichment of disease-linked clones. For ankylosing spondylitis blood, a TCR beta motif of about eight highly homologous variants appeared characteristic.

Sequencing was performed on blood, either unsorted or a sorted T cell fraction (not recorded which). This sequence was found in a female donor with ankylosing spondylitis or in good health (not recorded which).

CDR3 loop: CASSLEGMRETQYF. CDR3 bases: TGCGCCAGCAGCTTGGAAGGGATGAGAGAGACCCAGTACTTC. The genes are TRBV5-1 and TRBJ2-5, with no clear D. Trimming cost V 0 bases and J 4 bases, with 10 bases left between them. Germline V gene lookup returns CDR1 SGHRS and CDR2 YFSETQ. CDR3 length: 14 residues.